This TCR beta chain was captured in a study of shared clonotypes between healthy human individuals (TCRdb year 2020). For the wider study: The cohort included a few men and a couple of women between 18 and 49 years of age. Per donor, three plates each were used for CD4 naive and CD4 memory, two for CD8 naive, and one for CD8 memory. Blood TCR repertoires of about five healthy adults were deeply sequenced to estimate repertoire size and the extent of clonotype sharing between individuals. Different laboratories and diverse techniques were used to prepare libraries and sequence TCR repertoires, to increase sequencing depth and limit assay-specific biases. Per donor, leukapheresis produced somewhere between about 0.8 and 9 billion PBMCs.

Study-wide findings and limitations: Estimated clonotype richness was generally larger for naive than for memory subsets. Sampling was limited to blood, and TCR repertoires in tissue likely differ from TCR repertoires in blood. Rarefaction of sorted-subset datasets indicated incomplete sequencing despite the large sequencing depth. Higher generation probabilities were observed for clonotypes shared by all four sorted-subset donors than for non-shared clonotypes. Pairwise subsampling indicated that sequencing depth was expected to affect the degree of clonotype sharing among donors. Because the study included only a small number of donors, the genetic and exposure-history diversity represented was limited. When a handful of donors were compared, the shared fraction of clonotypes was about 5.5% for naive CD4, 3.5% to 4% for naive CD8, more than 2% for memory CD4, and 0.3% to 0.5% for memory CD8.

TCR CDR3 regions were amplified from genomic DNA by multiplex PCR using the deep immunoSEQ assay. Genomic DNA extracted from each cell subset was distributed evenly over all wells of several immunoSEQ 96-well plates, and each plate served as one replicate. For sorted subsets, 150 to 250 ng genomic DNA, equal to approximately 30,000 T cell genomes, was loaded into each replicate PCR. Purified libraries were quantified with a Qubit 3.0 fluorometer, sized on a Bioanalyzer 2100, and re-quantified with the KAPA Library Quantification kit. A separate single-read 150-cycle Illumina NextSeq 550 flow cell was used to sequence each immunoSEQ 96-well plate. The authors processed their data as follows. Because the immunoSEQ output included only junctional sequences and no quality scores, the filtering could not be the same as the filtering used for full-length reads. Sequences were annotated with PyIR, a Python wrapper for IgBLAST v1.9, and V/J genes and CDR3 were assigned using IMGT germline references. Any read was removed if the V/J assignment was weak (E-value above 1e-6), the CDR3 was missing, or the read contained stop codons, out-of-frame junctions, or ambiguous translated residues. V3J clonotypes were defined as sequences sharing an identical inferred V gene, J gene, and CDR3 amino acid sequence. The percentage overlap between two repertoires was calculated by dividing the number of shared unique clonotypes by the size of the smaller repertoire. Three approaches were used to assess repertoire richness: RTK rarefaction, the Chao1 estimator, and Recon v2.1 estimates of unobserved clonotypes. OLGA was used to compute generation probabilities for all TCRbeta clonotypes that the gDNA method yielded from a handful of donors. TCRdb re-hosts the immuneACCESS table, in-frame sequences only. Its copies lack some clones; in the studies checked, an unresolved V gene accounts for under half of them, and the cause for the rest is not known. V, J and clone size are taken as reported in that table, and D and trimming were inferred from the DNA itself. Present in this sample are about 1 million clones, around 76% of which were seen just once. Around 1.5% of the sample is in the top ten clones.

The donors were healthy, HIV-negative adults who had no recently reported acute infections or vaccinations. Only Caucasian adults living in Nashville, Tennessee, USA were represented among the donors. CD4+ T cells were enriched by magnetic negative selection; naive cells were then positively selected on CD45RA, and the negative fraction formed the memory subset. Blood was collected by leukapheresis, and PBMCs were isolated by Ficoll-Histopaque density gradient centrifugation and then cryopreserved in liquid nitrogen vapor phase. Purity and quantity of every magnetically sorted T cell population were checked by analytical flow cytometry. From each sorted fraction, genomic DNA was isolated and quantified by UV absorbance on a Nanodrop 2000c. Counted from cysteine to phenylalanine, this CDR3 has 15 amino acids. The CDR3 DNA has 45 bases and is translated from base 1. Via the germline V gene (reference sequence), CDR1 is SGHNT and CDR2 YYREEE. V is reduced by 0 bases and J by 8 bases, leaving a spacing of 14 bases between them.

This clone was seen just once. Its antigen is currently not known. No much larger clone exists at a distance of one base, and base qualities are not known. The TCR comes from a man aged 18 to 35 in good health. The specimen was memory CD4+ T cells sorted from blood. The cell subset or site tag for this specimen amounts to: CD45RA-negative fraction. The chain is assembled from TRBV5-4 and TRBJ2-2; the D region possibly corresponds to TRBD1 (6 bases align). The CDR3 protein sequence reads: CASSLAGRGAGELFF. The DNA sequence is given as TGTGCCAGCAGCTTGGCCGGCAGGGGAGCGGGGGAGCTGTTTTTT.